This passage covers 6 T cell receptor beta chains from one sample sequenced in a study of blood T cell repertoires in COVID-19. Clones were sequenced by immunoSEQ multiplex PCR, and TCRdb holds only the in-frame ones, with some missing. This table holds over 90,000 clones, roughly nine tenths found once. Sequencing was performed on peripheral blood. The origin of the receptors is a man between 45 and 60 years old with acute or convalescent COVID-19.

This chain connects TRBV5-1 to TRBJ2-1; possible D gene TRBD1, 6 bases. Trimming pared 4 bases from V and 0 bases from J, leaving 14 bases between. The CDR3 length is 16 residues. Germline CDR1 reads SGHRS; CDR2 reads YFSETQ. CDR3 region: CASSLGQRGSYNEQFF. Here the CDR3 DNA reads TGCGCCAGCAGCCTAGGACAGAGGGGCTCCTACAATGAGCAGTTCTTC.

The chain uses TRBV6-6 and TRBJ2-1, with TRBD1 matching over 7 bases. The J segment lost 0 bases and the V segment lost 5 bases, leaving 10 bases of the junction unmatched. The CDR3 loop spans 17 amino acids. Germline CDR1 is MNHNY and CDR2 is SVGAGI (reference sequence). CDR3 region: CASSLETGTASYNEQFF. Written as DNA, the CDR3 is TGTGCCAGCAGTCTCGAAACCGGGACAGCCTCCTACAATGAGCAGTTCTTC.

The rearrangement joins TRBV7-8 to TRBJ2-7; 15 nucleotides match TRBD2. The germline V gene has CDR1 SGHVS and CDR2 FQNEAQ. The CDR3 has 18 amino acids. After removal of 3 bases from V and 0 bases from J, the junction contained 6 bases not matched to a gene. CDR3: CASSLGTSGRSRSYEQYF. CDR3 bases: TGTGCCAGCAGCTTGGGGACTAGCGGGAGGTCCCGCTCCTACGAGCAGTACTTC.

The chain combines TRBV5-8 with TRBJ1-5, with a tentative D call TRBD1 (5 bases). Germline values: CDR1 SGHTS, CDR2 YDEGEE. The CDR3 length is 13 residues. V was cut by 7 bases and J by 10 bases, with 18 bases left in between. This chain's CDR3 is CASHIQGPGPQHF. For the CDR3, the DNA is TGTGCCAGCCACATCCAGGGTCCCGGTCCCCAGCATTTT.

The chain recombines TRBV7-2 with TRBJ1-1; D is undetermined. From germline, CDR1 is SGHTA and CDR2 FQGNSA. V was shortened by 1 base and J by 2 bases, with 5 bases between the two germline ends. CDR3 size: 13 residues. CDR3 nucleotides: TGTGCCAGCAGCTTAGTAGCAAACACTGAAGCTTTCTTT. It is translated as CASSLVANTEAFF.

V and J are TRBV3-1 (or the pseudogene TRBV3-2) and TRBJ1-3, with TRBD1 matching over 7 bases. The junction had 10 bases not matched to a gene; V was cut back by 4 bases and J by 4 bases. Germline V gene data show CDR1 as LGHDT and CDR2 as YNNKEL (reference sequence). The CDR3 is 16 amino acids. CDR3 sequence reads: CASSREKGASGNTIYF. Here the CDR3 DNA reads TGTGCCAGCAGCCGGGAAAAGGGGGCGAGCGGAAACACCATATATTTT.